This entry lists 10 T cell receptor beta chains sequenced from one sample in a study of cytomegalovirus exposure and HLA in healthy donors. PCR primers comprised 60 Vbeta and 13 Jbeta primers. The repertoire was sequenced with immunoSEQ multiplex PCR; TCRdb's copy has only in-frame clones and lacks some. The sample yields roughly 93,000 clones, around 80% seen once. The sequenced sample consisted of PBMCs. The source of these receptors is a man aged 25-45 years in good health and CMV-seronegative.

A few counts support this clone. The chain combines TRBV29-1 with TRBJ2-7; the match to TRBD1 covers 7 bases. The CDR3 extends over 18 amino acids. J gave up 1 base and V 7 bases, and 22 bases lay outside the gene matches. In germline, CDR1 is SQVTM, CDR2 ANQGSEA. The CDR3 loop is CSAKGVRDRVDGSYEQYF. In DNA form, the CDR3 reads TGCAGCGCTAAAGGGGTTCGGGACAGAGTTGATGGTTCCTACGAGCAGTACTTC.

There are a few counts of this clone. This chain uses TRBV11-2 with TRBJ2-1, with D perhaps TRBD1 (5 bases). V was trimmed by 4 bases and J by 5 bases, leaving 9 bases between them. CDR3 length: 13 residues. CDR1 and CDR2 (germline): SGHAT, FQNNGV. The CDR3 is CASSSPGHNEQFF. DNA for the CDR3: TGTGCCAGCAGCTCCCCAGGGCACAATGAGCAGTTCTTC.

This clone was seen more than once but under ten times. The chain links TRBV6-5 to TRBJ1-1; TRBD1 matches at 7 bases. Germline loops: CDR1 MNHEY, CDR2 SVGAGI. The CDR3 runs 12 residues. V gave up 6 bases and J gave up 7 bases; unmatched junction bases: 5. The CDR3 sequence is CASSRTGGEAFF. As DNA, the CDR3 is TGTGCCAGCAGCCGGACAGGCGGTGAAGCTTTCTTT.

The chain combines TRBV7-2 with TRBJ2-1; 10 nucleotides match TRBD2. Germline V gives CDR1 SGHTA, CDR2 FQGNSA. V was pared by 2 bases and J by 1 base, with 5 bases of the junction left unmatched. CDR3 size: 17 residues. This CDR3 reads CASSLLLSGGSYNEQFF. As DNA, the CDR3 is TGTGCCAGCAGCTTACTTCTTAGCGGGGGGTCCTACAATGAGCAGTTCTTC.

This clone was picked up one time. The chain uses TRBV2 and TRBJ2-7; 8 bases match TRBD1. CDR1 is SNHLY and CDR2 is FYNNEI in the germline V gene. CDR3 length: 14 residues. With V trimmed by 9 bases and J by 1 base, 8 bases remained unmatched. The CDR3 sequence is CASADRADSYEQYV. CDR3 nucleotides: TGTGCCAGTGCGGACAGGGCGGATTCCTACGAGCAGTACGTC.

This clone was seen once. The gene calls are TRBV9 and TRBJ2-1; a possible D gene is TRBD1 (6 bases). Germline V gene lookup returns CDR1 SGDLS and CDR2 YYNGEE. Trimming took off 3 bases at V and 0 bases at J, with 13 bases between the two ends. This CDR3 is 16 amino acids long. The CDR3 reads CASSGKTGSSYNEQFF. The CDR3 nucleotides read TGTGCCAGCAGCGGGAAGACAGGTAGCTCCTACAATGAGCAGTTCTTC.

This clone was observed a single time. The chain uses TRBV5-4 and TRBJ1-3, with D possibly matching TRBD1 (6 bases). V lost 2 bases, J lost 2 bases, and 8 bases lay in between. Germline V gene lookup returns CDR1 SGHNT and CDR2 YYREEE (reference sequence). The CDR3 runs to 14 residues. CDR3 in amino acids: CASSFQGPGNTIYF. CDR3 in DNA: TGTGCCAGCAGCTTCCAGGGGCCTGGAAACACCATATATTTT.

The rearrangement uses TRBV5-1 and TRBJ1-2; 8 bases agree with TRBD1. CDR3 length: 17 residues. J was trimmed by 4 bases and V by 5 bases; bases with no gene match: 16. CDR1 and CDR2 (germline): SGHRS, YFSETQ. The CDR3 is CASSERQGYWLVYGYTF. The DNA of the CDR3 is TGCGCCAGCAGTGAACGACAGGGGTATTGGTTGGTCTATGGCTACACCTTC.

This chain links TRBV27 with TRBJ1-4; D ambiguous. The CDR3 is 14 residues long. The germline CDR1 and CDR2 sequences are MNHEY and SMNVEV (reference sequence). Trimming removed 5 bases at V and 4 bases at J, with 11 bases between. CDR3 sequence reads: CASSLREVNEKLFF. The CDR3 nucleotides read TGTGCCAGCAGTCTACGTGAAGTTAATGAAAAACTGTTTTTT.

This chain connects TRBV2 to TRBJ1-1; D is possibly TRBD1 (5 bases). V dropped 10 bases and J dropped 9 bases, with 12 bases sitting between them. From germline, CDR1 is SNHLY and CDR2 FYNNEI. CDR3 length: 10 amino acids. DNA for the CDR3: TGTGCCATGCAGGGTTCCCAAGCTTTCTTT. This codes for CAMQGSQAFF.